Included here is one T cell receptor beta chain sequence, with context. As yet, its antigen is unknown. This sample was taken from a study of T cell responses to AZD1222 COVID-19 vaccine. Study at large: Second-dose timings of about 4 or about 12 weeks were pooled.

General observations from the study: It should be noted that donors were predominantly white British and more often female, and clonal diversity was possibly underestimated. Regions left unmutated in variants are reportedly the target of nearly half of spike-specific TCRs. At baseline, just five or six AZD1222 recipients tested seropositive.

Germline CDR1 SNHLY, CDR2 FYNNEI. Germline trimming cut 6 bases from V and 6 bases from J; bases unmatched to any gene: 2. The CDR3 contains 12 residues. Produced via immunoSEQ multiplex PCR; TCRdb's table is partial and in-frame only. Of about 140,000 clones detected, 92% appear once; the ten largest clones hold around 1.7%. This sequence was found in an adult in good health. The material sequenced was peripheral blood, taken on day 0 of AZD1222 vaccination. This rearrangement joins TRBV2 to TRBJ1-2, with 9 nucleotides matching TRBD1. The CDR3 DNA follows: TGTGCCAGCAGGGACAGGGGCGATGGCTACACCTTC. It yields the protein CASRDRGDGYTF.